These 32 T cell receptor beta chains were all obtained from the same sample, sequenced in a study of cytomegalovirus exposure and HLA in healthy donors. The PCR used 60 Vbeta and 13 Jbeta primers. Only in-frame clones appear in the TCRdb table, and some are missing; sequencing was by immunoSEQ multiplex PCR. Here the sample spans 100,000 to 150,000 clones, just under 80% being singletons. The source material was PBMCs. All receptors come from a man aged 25 to 40 in good health and CMV-seronegative.

V and J are TRBV19 and TRBJ2-5; possible D gene TRBD1, 6 bases. The CDR3 is 13 amino acids. With 2 bases removed from V and 5 bases from J, the gap between germline ends came to 9 bases. The V gene's germline CDR1 is LNHDA and CDR2 SQIVND (reference sequence). The CDR3 DNA sequence: TGTGCCAGTAGTATATCAGGGGTGGAGACCCAGTACTTC. This encodes CASSISGVETQYF. Complete variable domain (other parts from reference TRBV19 and TRBJ2-5): DGGITQSPKYLFRKEGQNVTLSCEQNLNHDAMYWYRQDPGQGLRLIYYSQIVNDFQKGDIAEGYSVSREKKESFPLTVTSAQKNPTAFYLCASSISGVETQYFGPGTRLLVL.

The table lists this clone with a count of one. This chain uses TRBV28 with TRBJ1-3, with a weak D call TRBD1 (6 bases). Trimming removed 3 bases from V and 4 bases from J, with 13 bases in between. Germline values: CDR1 MDHEN, CDR2 SYDVKM. This CDR3 region has 15 residues. The CDR3 is CASSLRGASGNTIYF. The DNA of the CDR3 is TGTGCCAGCAGTTTGCGGGGGGCCTCCGGAAACACCATATATTTT.

This clone was counted a few times. The CDR3 DNA reads as TGTGCCAGCAGTTACCGGGACAGCTACAATGAGCAGTTCTTC. Its translation is CASSYRDSYNEQFF. V is TRBV6-5 and J is TRBJ2-1, with 7 bases fitting TRBD1. From germline, CDR1 is MNHEY and CDR2 SVGAGI. The junction had 1 base not matched to a gene; V was cut back by 2 bases and J by 3 bases. The CDR3 length is 14 residues.

Concerning this clone: Sequence at one end of the junction differs from germline and may be a read error. The J gene is TRBJ2-7, the V gene TRBV29-1; no reliable D call. Germline loops: CDR1 SQVTM, CDR2 ANQGSEA. The length of the CDR3 is 12 residues. This chain's CDR3 is CSVEGSGREQYF. CDR3 DNA sequence: TGCAGCGTAGAAGGGTCGGGTCGCGAGCAGTACTTC.

The V call is TRBV28, the J call TRBJ1-1, with 11 nucleotides matching TRBD1. Germline V CDR1 and CDR2: MDHEN, SYDVKM. J was trimmed by 6 bases and V by 6 bases; bases with no gene match: 9. The length of the CDR3 is 15 residues. The CDR3: CASRGGQGVIAEAFF. CDR3 sequence (DNA): TGTGCCAGCAGAGGGGGACAGGGGGTTATCGCTGAAGCTTTCTTT.

CDR3 loop: CASSSRTGGSGANVLTF. The CDR3 nucleotides read TGTGCCAGCAGCTCGAGGACAGGGGGGTCTGGGGCCAACGTCCTGACTTTC. The chain links TRBV5-8 to TRBJ2-6, with 10 nucleotides matching TRBD1. V lost 3 bases, J lost 1 base, and 4 bases stayed unmatched. The CDR3 sequence is 17 residues long. Germline V gives CDR1 SGHTS, CDR2 YDEGEE.

This sequence joins TRBV2 and TRBJ1-2; no reliable D call. Trimming removed 6 bases from V and 5 bases from J, with 22 bases in between. This CDR3 has 16 amino acids. Per the germline V gene, CDR1 is SNHLY and CDR2 is FYNNEI. In DNA form, the CDR3 reads TGTGCCAGCAGCCCCCGAGGCAGTCCGGCCTCGTATGGCTACACCTTC. This sequence encodes CASSPRGSPASYGYTF. Drawing the rest from reference TRBV2 and TRBJ1-2, the complete variable domain is EPEVTQTPSHQVTQMGQEVILRCVPISNHLYFYWYRQILGQKVEFLVSFYNNEISEKSEIFDDQFSVERPDGSNFTLKIRSTKLEDSAMYFCASSPRGSPASYGYTFGSGTRLTVV.

This clone was seen only a few times. The V gene is TRBV6-4, the J gene TRBJ2-1; the match to TRBD2 covers 9 bases. The CDR3 runs to 14 residues. The V gene's germline CDR1 is MRHNA and CDR2 SNTAGT. Unmatched junction bases numbered 4, after V lost 4 bases and J lost 6 bases. CDR3 bases: TGTGCCAGCAGTGTAGGACTAGCGTCCAATGAGCAGTTCTTC. Protein: CASSVGLASNEQFF.

This clone was recorded a few times. The V gene is TRBV11-2, the J gene TRBJ1-6; D perhaps matches TRBD1 (5 bases). Trimming cost V 1 base and J 10 bases, with 14 bases left between them. Germline CDR1 and CDR2: SGHAT and FQNNGV. CDR3 length: 15 amino acids. The chain's CDR3 is CASSLGWQGNSPLHF. CDR3 DNA sequence: TGTGCCAGCAGCTTAGGTTGGCAGGGTAACTCACCCCTCCACTTT. Looking up the rest from reference TRBV11-2 and TRBJ1-6 gives the full variable domain: EAGVAQSPRYKIIEKRQSVAFWCNPISGHATLYWYQQILGQGPKLLIQFQNNGVVDDSQLPKDRFSAERLKGVDSTLKIQPAKLEDSAVYLCASSLGWQGNSPLHFGNGTRLTVT.

Only one count was recorded for this clone. The chain links TRBV7-9 to TRBJ2-1; a possible D gene is TRBD1 (6 bases). This CDR3 has 15 amino acids. CDR1 is SEHNR and CDR2 is FQNEAQ in the germline V gene (reference sequence). V lost 1 base, J lost 3 bases, and 10 bases lay in between. The CDR3 spells CASSLGAGVYNEQFF. The CDR3 DNA reads as TGTGCCAGCAGCTTAGGGGCAGGGGTCTACAATGAGCAGTTCTTC.

This clone came up a few times. The chain is built from TRBV27 and TRBJ1-4, with D possibly being TRBD1 (6 bases). The CDR3 is made up of 16 amino acids. V lost 3 bases, J lost 8 bases, and 19 bases lay in between. The germline CDR1 and CDR2 sequences are MNHEY and SMNVEV (reference sequence). The CDR3 is CASSFRRGGGNEKLFF. The DNA for the CDR3 is TGTGCCAGCAGTTTCCGCCGGGGGGGCGGGAACGAAAAACTGTTTTTT.

This clone was detected only a few times. This chain uses TRBV4-3 with TRBJ2-1; the D gene is possibly TRBD2 (6 bases). Per the germline V gene, CDR1 is LGHNA and CDR2 is YSLEER. The CDR3 is 14 residues long. V was clipped by 1 base and J by 6 bases, with 10 bases between them. The CDR3 spells CASSQVSGLNEQFF. In DNA, the CDR3 is TGCGCCAGCAGCCAAGTTTCGGGACTCAATGAGCAGTTCTTC.

The sample holds one count of this clone. The chain recombines TRBV5-5 with TRBJ2-5; 14 bases are a match to TRBD2. The CDR3 is 14 residues long. Germline assignment: CDR1 SGHKS and CDR2 YYEKEE (reference sequence). Trimming cost V 3 bases and J 13 bases; bases outside gene matches: 8. CDR3 amino acids: CASSSRTSGGPMYF. DNA for the CDR3: TGTGCCAGCAGCTCGCGGACTAGCGGGGGGCCTATGTACTTC. Using reference TRBV5-5 and TRBJ2-5 for the parts outside the CDR3, the full variable domain is DAGVTQSPTHLIKTRGQQVTLRCSPISGHKSVSWYQQVLGQGPQFIFQYYEKEERGRGNFPDRFSARQFPNYSSELNVNALLLGDSALYLCASSSRTSGGPMYFGPGTRLLVL.

The chain links TRBV19 to TRBJ2-7; D is perhaps TRBD1 (7 bases). CDR3 length: 13 residues. V dropped 5 bases and J dropped 6 bases, with 14 bases sitting between them. The germline V gene encodes CDR1 LNHDA and CDR2 SQIVND (reference sequence). CDR3 DNA sequence: TGTGCCAGTAGTGCGGACAGGAGGGGCGAGCAGTACTTC. Encoded protein: CASSADRRGEQYF.

The rearrangement joins TRBV5-1 to TRBJ2-7; possibly TRBD1 for D (5 bases). Germline V CDR1 and CDR2: SGHRS, YFSETQ. CDR3 length equals 13 residues. Trimming stripped 4 bases from V and 8 bases from J, with 16 bases between. CDR3 nucleotides: TGCGCCAGCAGCGAAGACAGTTTTAATAAGCAGTACTTC. Translating gives CASSEDSFNKQYF. Full variable domain (outside the CDR3, taken from reference TRBV5-1 and TRBJ2-7): KAGVTQTPRYLIKTRGQQVTLSCSPISGHRSVSWYQQTPGQGLQFLFEYFSETQRNKGNFPGRFSGRQFSNSRSEMNVSTLELGDSALYLCASSEDSFNKQYFGPGTRLTVT.

The chain uses TRBV20-1 and TRBJ1-1; unclear D gene. Germline V CDR1 and CDR2: DFQATT, SNEGSKA (reference sequence). The CDR3 extends over 11 amino acids. Trimming removed 3 bases at V and 6 bases at J, with 8 bases between. The CDR3 DNA is TGCAGTGCTAGTCGCTACGCTGAAGCTTTCTTT. It translates to CSASRYAEAFF.

The CDR3 nucleotides read TGCGCCAGCAGCTTGGCAACTGTGTCGGGTTACGAGCAGTACTTC. Translation: CASSLATVSGYEQYF. This chain joins TRBV5-1 and TRBJ2-7; D uncertain. Per the germline V gene, CDR1 is SGHRS and CDR2 is YFSETQ. The CDR3 sequence is 15 residues long. Between the trimmed V and J ends, which lost 0 bases and 4 bases, there was a span of 14 bases.

V is TRBV4-3 and J is TRBJ1-1; no reliable D call. V was clipped by 2 bases and J by 3 bases, with 13 bases between them. The CDR3 sequence is 15 residues long. Germline V gene data show CDR1 as LGHNA and CDR2 as YSLEER. CDR3: CASSQSEGFYTEAFF. The CDR3 DNA reads TGCGCCAGCAGCCAAAGTGAGGGATTTTACACTGAAGCTTTCTTT.

This chain uses TRBV13 with TRBJ2-7; perhaps TRBD1 as D (6 bases). Looked up from germline, CDR1 is PRHDT and CDR2 is FYEKMQ (reference sequence). The CDR3 has 13 amino acids. Trimming removed 6 bases at V and 5 bases at J, with 14 bases between. The CDR3: CASRTQGSDEQYF. The CDR3 nucleotides read TGTGCCAGCAGGACGCAGGGGTCCGACGAGCAGTACTTC.

The chain carries TRBV6-6 and TRBJ1-1, with a tentative D call TRBD1 (5 bases). V was cut by 0 bases and J by 4 bases, with 9 bases left in between. CDR3 length equals 14 residues. Germline CDR1 MNHNY, CDR2 SVGAGI (reference sequence). CDR3: CASSYSGGGTEAFF. The CDR3 DNA reads TGTGCCAGCAGTTACTCGGGGGGGGGCACTGAAGCTTTCTTT.

This clone showed up just a few times. The chain has TRBV6-1 and TRBJ1-1; D ambiguous. The CDR3 consists of 16 residues. Trimming pared 4 bases from V and 2 bases from J, leaving 17 bases between. Looked up from germline, CDR1 is MNHNS and CDR2 is SASEGT. The CDR3 reads CASSAYGRGINTEAFF. In nucleotides, the CDR3 is TGTGCCAGCAGTGCCTACGGACGCGGGATAAACACTGAAGCTTTCTTT.

The V gene is TRBV5-1, the J gene TRBJ2-7; unclear D gene. Germline-derived CDR1 and CDR2 are SGHRS and YFSETQ. The CDR3 is made up of 13 amino acids. Trimming took 0 bases from V and 3 from J, leaving 7 bases between them. As DNA, the CDR3 is TGCGCCAGCAGCTTGGGGCCGAACTACGAGCAGTACTTC. It translates to CASSLGPNYEQYF.

The V call is TRBV9, the J call TRBJ1-1; tentatively, D is TRBD1 (5 bases). The germline V gene encodes CDR1 SGDLS and CDR2 YYNGEE. With 4 bases removed from V and 6 bases from J, the gap between germline ends came to 25 bases. This CDR3 is 17 amino acids long. CDR3 nucleotide sequence: TGTGCCAGCAGCCAAAACCCGGCCCAGGGATTTTTGGCTGAAGCTTTCTTT. It is translated as CASSQNPAQGFLAEAFF.

The chain combines TRBV6-1 with TRBJ2-3, with D possibly matching TRBD1 (5 bases). Between the trimmed V and J ends, which lost 2 bases and 4 bases, there was a span of 19 bases. The CDR3 length is 17 residues. Germline CDR1 MNHNS, CDR2 SASEGT. The CDR3 region has the DNA TGTGCCAGCAGTGAAATGGTAGGGCAGGGAAGGGCAGATACGCAGTATTTT. Translated, it gives CASSEMVGQGRADTQYF.

In DNA, the CDR3 is TGTGCCAGCAGCCGTCTCGTCCTAGCGGGGGGAGATACGCAGTATTTT. Its translation is CASSRLVLAGGDTQYF. The chain uses TRBV5-6 and TRBJ2-3; 11 bases fit TRBD2. Per the germline V gene, CDR1 is SGHDT and CDR2 is YYEEEE. Germline trimming cut 4 bases from V and 5 bases from J; bases unmatched to any gene: 9. The CDR3 loop spans 16 amino acids.

V and J are TRBV30 and TRBJ2-3; D uncertain. The CDR3 runs to 12 residues. Deletions cut 3 bases from V and 0 bases from J, with 4 bases between. Germline V gene data show CDR1 as GTSNPN and CDR2 as SVGIG (reference sequence). The CDR3 sequence is CAWRTSTDTQYF. DNA of the CDR3: TGTGCCTGGAGGACAAGCACAGATACGCAGTATTTT.

The genes are TRBV29-1 and TRBJ2-1; 7 nucleotides match TRBD2. CDR3 size: 15 residues. Germline-derived CDR1 and CDR2 are SQVTM and ANQGSEA. With V trimmed by 6 bases and J by 2 bases, 10 bases remained unmatched. CDR3 protein: CSVQTLAATYNEQFF. CDR3 DNA: TGCAGCGTGCAAACCCTAGCGGCCACCTACAATGAGCAGTTCTTC.

The genes are TRBV7-2 and TRBJ2-2; 9 nucleotides match TRBD2. The CDR3 is 16 amino acids. Germline V gene sequence: CDR1 SGHTA, CDR2 FQGNSA. Trimming took 4 bases from V and 1 from J; bases not matched to a gene: 4. The CDR3 coding sequence is TGTGCCAGCAGCTCCCTAGCGGGGTTGAACACCGGGGAGCTGTTTTTT. Amino acid sequence: CASSSLAGLNTGELFF.

J is TRBJ2-5 and V is TRBV28; TRBD1 is a possible D gene (6 bases). CDR3 length: 16 amino acids. Germline values: CDR1 MDHEN, CDR2 SYDVKM. Trimming removed 4 bases at V and 0 bases at J, with 15 bases between. CDR3 sequence: CASSSPGTSYQETQYF. The CDR3 DNA reads TGTGCCAGCAGTTCCCCCGGGACATCGTACCAAGAGACCCAGTACTTC. The whole variable domain, filled in from reference TRBV28 and TRBJ2-5, reads DVKVTQSSRYLVKRTGEKVFLECVQDMDHENMFWYRQDPGLGLRLIYFSYDVKMKEKGDIPEGYSVSREKKERFSLILESASTNQTSMYLCASSSPGTSYQETQYFGPGTRLLVL.

The chain uses TRBV9 and TRBJ1-4; possibly TRBD1 for D (6 bases). Trimming pared 0 bases from V and 5 bases from J, leaving 14 bases between. Germline V lookup: CDR1 SGDLS, CDR2 YYNGEE. The CDR3 is made up of 16 amino acids. CDR3 coding DNA: TGTGCCAGCAGCGTAGTGGGGGACACCGAGAATGAAAAACTGTTTTTT. It translates to CASSVVGDTENEKLFF.

The chain recombines TRBV30 with TRBJ1-4, with 8 bases lining up with TRBD1. The CDR3 length is 15 residues. With V trimmed by 4 bases and J by 4 bases, 8 bases remained unmatched. CDR1 is GTSNPN, CDR2 SVGIG, per germline (reference sequence). The CDR3: CAWNNGQGVNEKLFF. DNA for the CDR3: TGTGCCTGGAATAACGGACAGGGCGTTAATGAAAAACTGTTTTTT.

This chain uses TRBV13 with TRBJ2-3, with 10 bases matching TRBD1. This CDR3 spans 16 amino acids. Germline V gene lookup returns CDR1 PRHDT and CDR2 FYEKMQ (reference sequence). With V trimmed by 3 bases and J by 0 bases, 3 bases remained unmatched. The CDR3 reads CASSFGDRGSTDTQYF. CDR3 DNA sequence: TGTGCCAGCAGCTTCGGGGACAGGGGTAGCACAGATACGCAGTATTTT.